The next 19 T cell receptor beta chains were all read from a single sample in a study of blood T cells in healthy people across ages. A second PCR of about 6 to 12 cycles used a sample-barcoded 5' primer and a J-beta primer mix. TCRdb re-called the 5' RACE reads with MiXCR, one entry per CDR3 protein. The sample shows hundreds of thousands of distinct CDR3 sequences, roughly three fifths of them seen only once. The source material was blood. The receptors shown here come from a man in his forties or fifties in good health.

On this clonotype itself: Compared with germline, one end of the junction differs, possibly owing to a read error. The DNA for the CDR3 is TGCGCCAGCTCACCCCCAGGGATCTCCTACGAGCAGTACTTC. This sequence encodes CASSPPGISYEQYF. The gene calls are TRBV18 and TRBJ2-7; the D gene is possibly TRBD1 (5 bases). CDR3 length: 14 amino acids. Germline CDR1 is KGHSH and CDR2 is LQKENI.

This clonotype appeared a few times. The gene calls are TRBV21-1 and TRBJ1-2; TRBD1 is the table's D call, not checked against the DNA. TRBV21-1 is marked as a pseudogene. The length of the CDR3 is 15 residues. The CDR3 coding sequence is TGTGCCAGCAGCTCACCTGGGCGGGGGGACGGGGGCTACACCTTC. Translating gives CASSSPGRGDGGYTF.

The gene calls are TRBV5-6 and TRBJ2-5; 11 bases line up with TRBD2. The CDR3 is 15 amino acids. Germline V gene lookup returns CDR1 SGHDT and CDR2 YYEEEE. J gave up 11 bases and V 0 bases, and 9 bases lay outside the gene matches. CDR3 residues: CASSLVAGGDNEQYF. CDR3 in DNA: TGTGCCAGCAGCTTGGTAGCGGGAGGGGACAATGAGCAGTACTTC.

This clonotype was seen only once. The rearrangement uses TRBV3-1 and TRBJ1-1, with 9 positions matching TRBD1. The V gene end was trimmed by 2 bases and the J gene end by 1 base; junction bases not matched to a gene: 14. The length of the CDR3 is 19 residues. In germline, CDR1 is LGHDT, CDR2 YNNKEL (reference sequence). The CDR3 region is CASSQIMGQGGGKNTEAFF. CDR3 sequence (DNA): TGTGCCAGCAGCCAAATAATGGGACAGGGCGGAGGTAAGAACACTGAAGCTTTCTTT.

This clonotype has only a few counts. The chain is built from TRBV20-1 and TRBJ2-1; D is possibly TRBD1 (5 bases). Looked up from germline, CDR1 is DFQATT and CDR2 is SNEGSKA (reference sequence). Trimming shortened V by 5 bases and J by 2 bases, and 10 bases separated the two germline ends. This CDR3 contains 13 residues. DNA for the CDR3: TGCAGTGCTGGACAAGGACCCTACAATGAGCAGTTCTTC. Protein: CSAGQGPYNEQFF.

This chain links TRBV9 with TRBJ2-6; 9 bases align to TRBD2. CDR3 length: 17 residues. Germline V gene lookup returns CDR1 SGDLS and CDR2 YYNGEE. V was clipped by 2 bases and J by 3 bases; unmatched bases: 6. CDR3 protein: CASSVLSGGYGANVLTF. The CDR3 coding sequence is TGTGCCAGCAGCGTTCTGAGCGGGGGGTATGGGGCCAACGTCCTGACTTTC.

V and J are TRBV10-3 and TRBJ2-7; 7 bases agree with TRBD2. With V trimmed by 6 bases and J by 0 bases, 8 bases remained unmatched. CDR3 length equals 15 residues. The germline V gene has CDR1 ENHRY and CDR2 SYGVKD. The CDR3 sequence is CAIRRESPGSYEQYF. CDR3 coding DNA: TGTGCCATCAGGCGGGAGTCACCGGGCTCCTACGAGCAGTACTTC.

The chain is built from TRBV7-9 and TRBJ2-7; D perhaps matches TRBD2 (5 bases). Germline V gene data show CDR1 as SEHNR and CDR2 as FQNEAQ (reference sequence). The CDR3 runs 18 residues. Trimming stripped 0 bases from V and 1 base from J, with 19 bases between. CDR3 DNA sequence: TGTGCCAGCAGCTTAGCGAAGGGTAGTTACGGGATTTCCTACGAGCAGTACTTC. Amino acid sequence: CASSLAKGSYGISYEQYF.

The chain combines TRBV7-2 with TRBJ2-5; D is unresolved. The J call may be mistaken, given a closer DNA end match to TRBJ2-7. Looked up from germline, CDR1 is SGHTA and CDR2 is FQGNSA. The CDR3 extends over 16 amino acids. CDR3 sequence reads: CASSPLRGGGSYEQYF. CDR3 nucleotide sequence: TGTGCCAGCAGCCCGCTTCGCGGCGGTGGCTCCTACGAGCAGTACTTC.

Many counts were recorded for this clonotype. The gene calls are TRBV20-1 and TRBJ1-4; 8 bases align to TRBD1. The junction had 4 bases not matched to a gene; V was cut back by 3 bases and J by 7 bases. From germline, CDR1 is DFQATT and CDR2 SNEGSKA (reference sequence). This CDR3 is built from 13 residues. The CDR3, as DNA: TGCAGTGCTAGCGGACAGGGCGGTGAAAAACTGTTTTTT. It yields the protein CSASGQGGEKLFF.

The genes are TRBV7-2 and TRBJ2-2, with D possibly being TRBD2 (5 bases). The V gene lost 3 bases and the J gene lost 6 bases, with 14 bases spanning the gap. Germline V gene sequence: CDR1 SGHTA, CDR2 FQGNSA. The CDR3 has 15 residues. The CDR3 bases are TGTGCCAGCAGCTTCGCCGGGATTGGCCCCGGGGAGCTGTTTTTT. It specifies CASSFAGIGPGELFF.

CDR3 sequence reads: CASSVYGRGETQYF. CDR3 DNA: TGTGCCAGCAGCGTATACGGGAGAGGAGAGACCCAGTACTTC. The genes are TRBV9 and TRBJ2-5; weak D call: TRBD2 (6 bases). Trimming left V 1 base short and J 4 bases short, with 11 bases between. Germline CDR1 SGDLS, CDR2 YYNGEE. The length of the CDR3 is 14 residues. The full variable domain, in which reference TRBV9 and TRBJ2-5 provide the parts outside the CDR3, is DSGVTQTPKHLITATGQRVTLRCSPRSGDLSVYWYQQSLDQGLQFLIQYYNGEERAKGNILERFSAQQFPDLHSELNLSSLELGDSALYFCASSVYGRGETQYFGPGTRLLVL.

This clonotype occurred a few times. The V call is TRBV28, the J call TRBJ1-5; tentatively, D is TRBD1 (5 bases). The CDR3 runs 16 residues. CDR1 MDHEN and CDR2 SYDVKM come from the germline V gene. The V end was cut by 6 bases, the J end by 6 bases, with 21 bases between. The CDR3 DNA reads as TGTGCCAGCAGACGAGGCGGCAGGGCGGTGAGTCAGCCCCAGCATTTT. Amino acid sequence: CASRRGGRAVSQPQHF.

CDR3 DNA sequence: TGCAGCGTTGATTTGGCAGCCTGGAGGCATGACAATGAGCAGTTCTTC. This encodes CSVDLAAWRHDNEQFF. J is TRBJ2-1 and V is TRBV29-1; D possibly corresponds to TRBD2 (5 bases). CDR3 length: 16 amino acids. Germline-derived CDR1 and CDR2 are SQVTM and ANQGSEA. Between the trimmed V and J ends, which lost 3 bases and 5 bases, there was a span of 20 bases.

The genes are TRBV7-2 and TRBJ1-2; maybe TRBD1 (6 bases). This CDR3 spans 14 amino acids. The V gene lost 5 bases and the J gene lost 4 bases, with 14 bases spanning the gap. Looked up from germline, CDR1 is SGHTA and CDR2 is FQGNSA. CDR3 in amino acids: CASSTRGGRYGYTF. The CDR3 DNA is TGTGCCAGCAGCACCCGTGGGGGGCGCTATGGCTACACCTTC.

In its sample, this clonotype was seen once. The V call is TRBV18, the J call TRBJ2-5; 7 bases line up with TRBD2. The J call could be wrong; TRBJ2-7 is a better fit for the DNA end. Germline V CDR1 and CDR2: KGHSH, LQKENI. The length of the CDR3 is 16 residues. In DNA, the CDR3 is TGTGCCAGCTCACCACAGTCTAGCGGAGTACCCTACGAGCAGTACTTC. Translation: CASSPQSSGVPYEQYF.

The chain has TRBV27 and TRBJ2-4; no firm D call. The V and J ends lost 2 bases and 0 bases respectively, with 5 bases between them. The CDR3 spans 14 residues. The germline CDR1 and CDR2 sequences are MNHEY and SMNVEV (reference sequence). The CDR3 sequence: CASSLKLAKNIQYF. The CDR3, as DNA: TGTGCCAGCAGTTTAAAGCTAGCCAAAAACATTCAGTACTTC.

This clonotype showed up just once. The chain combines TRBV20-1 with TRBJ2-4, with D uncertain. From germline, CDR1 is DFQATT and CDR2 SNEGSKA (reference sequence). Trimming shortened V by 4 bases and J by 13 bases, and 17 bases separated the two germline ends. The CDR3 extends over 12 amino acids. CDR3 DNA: TGCAGTGCTAAAGACCGCCGGTTTGAGCAGTACTTC. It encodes CSAKDRRFEQYF.

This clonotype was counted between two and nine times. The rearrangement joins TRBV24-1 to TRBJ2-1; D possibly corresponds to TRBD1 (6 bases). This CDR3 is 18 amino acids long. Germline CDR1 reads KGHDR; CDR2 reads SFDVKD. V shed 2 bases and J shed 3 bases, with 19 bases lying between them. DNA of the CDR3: TGTGCCACCAGTGATTCGAGGGGTGACAGGACTCACTACAATGAGCAGTTCTTC. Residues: CATSDSRGDRTHYNEQFF.